The 19 T cell receptor beta chains in this list originate from one sample, sequenced in a study of CD8 T cells in ankylosing spondylitis. TCRdb redid the calling of the 5' RACE reads with MiXCR, one entry per CDR3 protein. The repertoire holds 35,000 to 50,000 distinct CDR3 sequences, with approximately 10% as singletons. Material: blood, either unsorted or a sorted T cell fraction (not recorded which). All receptors come from a male donor with ankylosing spondylitis or in good health (not recorded which).

The gene calls are TRBV10-3 and TRBJ1-1, with TRBD1 matching over 9 bases. CDR1 and CDR2 (germline): ENHRY, SYGVKD. This CDR3 contains 14 residues. V shed 7 bases and J 5 bases; nucleotides not matched to a gene: 8. The CDR3 sequence: CAIIDRQGGTEAFF. The CDR3 nucleotides read TGTGCCATCATCGATCGACAGGGGGGGACTGAAGCTTTCTTT.

This clonotype was counted ten times or more. The V and J genes are TRBV12-3 or TRBV12-4 and TRBJ1-5; D remains ambiguous. Trimming took 3 bases from V and 6 from J, leaving 12 bases between them. The CDR3 is made up of 14 amino acids. CDR3 DNA: TGTGCCAGCAGTTTCGGCCAGCTTAGTCAGCCCCAGCATTTT. Encoded protein: CASSFGQLSQPQHF.

The chain has TRBV7-2 and TRBJ2-7; 10 nucleotides align to TRBD2. The CDR3 covers 17 residues. Looked up from germline, CDR1 is SGHTA and CDR2 is FQGNSA. V shed 3 bases and J 0 bases; nucleotides not matched to a gene: 8. CDR3 DNA sequence: TGTGCCAGCAGCTTCAGGATAGCGGGGGGTAGCTCCTACGAGCAGTACTTC. Translating gives CASSFRIAGGSSYEQYF. The whole variable domain, filled in from reference TRBV7-2 and TRBJ2-7, reads GAGVSQSPSNKVTEKGKDVELRCDPISGHTALYWYRQSLGQGLEFLIYFQGNSAPDKSGLPSDRFSAERTGGSVSTLTIQRTQQEDSAVYLCASSFRIAGGSSYEQYFGPGTRLTVT.

This clonotype was detected ten times or more. J is TRBJ2-1 and V is TRBV5-1, with 10 bases matching TRBD2. Unmatched junction bases numbered 2, after V lost 1 base and J lost 4 bases. CDR1 is SGHRS, CDR2 YFSETQ, per germline. The CDR3 runs to 15 residues. CDR3 DNA: TGCGCCAGCAGCTTGACTAGCGGGGTGTACAATGAGCAGTTCTTC. This translates into CASSLTSGVYNEQFF.

This clonotype showed up many times. The J gene is TRBJ2-7, the V gene TRBV14; D unclear. The V end lost 2 bases, the J end lost 4 bases, and 3 bases lay between the germline ends. CDR3 length: 11 amino acids. Germline V CDR1 and CDR2: SGHDN, FVKESK. CDR3 sequence: CASSQSYEQYF. The CDR3 DNA is TGTGCCAGCAGCCAATCTTACGAGCAGTACTTC.

This clonotype was counted many times. The chain links TRBV5-5 to TRBJ1-6, with unresolved D. Germline assignment: CDR1 SGHKS and CDR2 YYEKEE (reference sequence). Trimming stripped 4 bases from V and 5 bases from J, with 16 bases between. This CDR3 is built from 16 residues. Here the CDR3 reads CASSQSVSVDNSPLHF. The CDR3, as DNA: TGTGCCAGCAGCCAGTCCGTTTCCGTGGATAATTCACCCCTCCACTTT.

This clonotype was seen ten or more times. The chain is built from TRBV6-1 and TRBJ1-5, with D uncertain. Germline V CDR1 and CDR2: MNHNS, SASEGT. V lost 4 bases and J lost 5, with 9 bases in between. The CDR3 has 13 amino acids. In nucleotides, the CDR3 is TGTGCCAGCAGTGCCGACGTTCATCAGCCCCAGCATTTT. Protein: CASSADVHQPQHF.

This clonotype has more than one count but fewer than ten. The CDR3 nucleotides are TGCAGCCTCCGGGACAGGGACACTGAAGCTTTCTTT. Encoded protein: CSLRDRDTEAFF. This sequence joins TRBV29-1 and TRBJ1-1, with TRBD1 identical over 9 bases. Unmatched junction bases numbered 4, after V lost 8 bases and J lost 3 bases. This CDR3 spans 12 amino acids. The germline gives CDR1 SQVTM, CDR2 ANQGSEA.

This clonotype came up many times. This chain links TRBV2 with TRBJ1-1; D remains ambiguous. Looked up from germline, CDR1 is SNHLY and CDR2 is FYNNEI. The CDR3 has 13 residues. With 1 base removed from V and 0 bases from J, the gap between germline ends came to 3 bases. The CDR3 DNA follows: TGTGCCAGCAGTGAAGTTATGAACACTGAAGCTTTCTTT. Its protein product is CASSEVMNTEAFF.

CDR3 sequence reads: CASSFQDDTGELFF. CDR3 DNA sequence: TGCGCCAGCAGCTTCCAGGACGACACCGGGGAGCTGTTTTTT. V and J are TRBV5-1 and TRBJ2-2, with unresolved D. Between the trimmed V and J ends, which lost 2 bases and 3 bases, there was a span of 8 bases. The CDR3 has 14 residues. Germline V CDR1 and CDR2: SGHRS, YFSETQ.

By sample share, this clonotype is medium-sized. This chain connects TRBV28 to TRBJ1-5; tentative D call: TRBD1 (6 bases). V was pared by 7 bases and J by 5 bases, with 15 bases between. The V gene's germline CDR1 is MDHEN and CDR2 SYDVKM. The CDR3 is 14 amino acids. In nucleotides, the CDR3 is TGTGCCAGCATCACACAGGGTGCCCATCAGCCCCAGCATTTT. Protein product: CASITQGAHQPQHF.

This clonotype was observed many times. This rearrangement joins TRBV28 to TRBJ2-1; D gene unclear. The V and J ends lost 8 bases and 2 bases respectively, with 13 bases between them. The CDR3 length is 14 residues. CDR1 and CDR2 from the germline V gene are MDHEN and SYDVKM. CDR3 loop: CASRGSTPYNEQFF. CDR3 DNA sequence: TGTGCCAGCCGTGGGTCGACCCCCTACAATGAGCAGTTCTTC.

This clonotype was seen repeatedly, ten times or more. This chain links TRBV7-7 with TRBJ2-3, with D tentatively TRBD2 (5 bases). Germline CDR1 SSHAT, CDR2 FNYEAQ (reference sequence). V was trimmed by 5 bases and J by 0 bases, leaving 12 bases between them. This CDR3 spans 15 amino acids. CDR3: CASSPLARSTDTQYF. The CDR3 DNA sequence: TGTGCCAGCAGCCCTTTAGCGCGTAGCACAGATACGCAGTATTTT. Looking up the rest from reference TRBV7-7 and TRBJ2-3 gives the full variable domain: GAGVSQSPRYKVTKRGQDVTLRCDPISSHATLYWYQQALGQGPEFLTYFNYEAQPDKSGLPSDRFSAERPEGSISTLTIQRTEQRDSAMYRCASSPLARSTDTQYFGPGTRLTVL.

The chain is built from TRBV9 and TRBJ1-1; D uncertain. Trimming removed 1 base at V and 0 bases at J, with 4 bases between. The CDR3 runs 13 residues. The germline gives CDR1 SGDLS, CDR2 YYNGEE. The CDR3 loop reads CASSVQVNTEAFF. The DNA of the CDR3 is TGTGCCAGCAGCGTACAGGTGAACACTGAAGCTTTCTTT.

The sample holds many counts of this clonotype. The rearrangement links TRBV29-1 to TRBJ2-7; possibly TRBD1 or TRBD2 for D (6 bases each). Germline lookup yields CDR1 SQVTM and CDR2 ANQGSEA. Trimming left V 6 bases short and J 1 base short, with 16 bases between. The CDR3 extends over 14 amino acids. In DNA form, the CDR3 reads TGCAGCGTCGGGGGCACTAGGGAATCCTACGAGCAGTACTTC. Translating it yields CSVGGTRESYEQYF.

This clonotype was detected many times. The chain recombines TRBV3-1 with TRBJ2-1; D is ambiguous. The germline gives CDR1 LGHDT, CDR2 YNNKEL (reference sequence). V was cut by 5 bases and J by 2 bases, with 7 bases left in between. This CDR3 spans 13 amino acids. The CDR3 reads CASSWRTYNEQFF. For the CDR3, the DNA is TGTGCCAGCAGCTGGCGGACCTACAATGAGCAGTTCTTC.

This clonotype has ten or more counts. V is TRBV12-3 or TRBV12-4 and J is TRBJ2-5; 7 bases line up with TRBD1. V shed 8 bases and J 11 bases; nucleotides not matched to a gene: 8. The CDR3 runs to 11 residues. CDR3 loop: CASHRWGQQYF. The CDR3 nucleotides read TGTGCCAGCCACCGTTGGGGACAGCAGTACTTC.

This clonotype was seen many times. This CDR3 is CASSQDPTGPLNIQYF. The DNA of the CDR3 is TGTGCCAGCAGCCAAGACCCGACAGGGCCACTAAACATTCAGTACTTC. V usage is TRBV3-1 and J usage is TRBJ2-4, with 7 positions matching TRBD1. The CDR3 has 16 amino acids. V lost 0 bases to trimming and J lost 6 bases; unmatched junction nucleotides: 8. From germline, CDR1 is LGHDT and CDR2 YNNKEL (reference sequence).

This clonotype has only a few counts. The chain combines TRBV7-9 with TRBJ2-2; tentatively, D is TRBD2 (6 bases). The CDR3 contains 16 residues. Germline lookup yields CDR1 SEHNR and CDR2 FQNEAQ (reference sequence). The V end lost 3 bases, the J end lost 0 bases, and 11 bases lay between the germline ends. CDR3 sequence: CASSFGLSANTGELFF. The CDR3 DNA sequence: TGTGCCAGCAGCTTCGGACTATCCGCGAACACCGGGGAGCTGTTTTTT.